One sample yielded the 20 T cell receptor beta chains listed below, sequenced in a study of siplizumab effects on memory and regulatory T cells. Profiled with immunoSEQ multiplex PCR; TCRdb holds only in-frame clones, not every one. The data contain 94,000 or so clones, 93% of them singletons. The specimen sequenced was CD8+ T cells sorted from blood. All receptors derive from a human donor in good health.

V gene TRBV7-9 combines with J gene TRBJ2-7, with 15 positions matching TRBD2. Per the germline V gene, CDR1 is SEHNR and CDR2 is FQNEAQ (reference sequence). V dropped 1 base and J dropped 2; count of bases not matched to a gene: 0. The CDR3 sequence is 16 residues long. In nucleotides, the CDR3 is TGTGCCAGCAGCTTAGGGACTAGCGGGAGGGCCTACGAGCAGTACTTC. As protein: CASSLGTSGRAYEQYF.

This sequence joins TRBV9 and TRBJ1-5; no firm D call. The CDR3 covers 14 residues. The germline CDR1 and CDR2 sequences are SGDLS and YYNGEE. Trimming took 0 bases from V and 5 from J, leaving 9 bases between them. The CDR3 coding sequence is TGTGCCAGCAGCGTAGATGCCGGCGATCAGCCCCAGCATTTT. Amino acid sequence: CASSVDAGDQPQHF.

CDR3 DNA sequence: TGTGCCTCCCGGGGCGGGAGGGCCGTGCCGTCCTACGAGCAGTACTTC. It specifies CASRGGRAVPSYEQYF. The chain links TRBV30 to TRBJ2-7; 9 bases agree with TRBD2. This CDR3 comprises 16 residues. The V segment lost 7 bases and the J segment 1 base; nucleotides outside the gene matches: 14. Germline V gene lookup returns CDR1 GTSNPN and CDR2 SVGIG (reference sequence).

CDR3 nucleotides: TGTGCCAGTAGTATATTCGGGGGGGGTCTAAACAATGAGCAGTTCTTC. Translation: CASSIFGGGLNNEQFF. The chain carries TRBV19 and TRBJ2-1; 8 nucleotides line up with TRBD2. Per the germline V gene, CDR1 is LNHDA and CDR2 is SQIVND (reference sequence). This CDR3 comprises 16 residues. After removal of 2 bases from V and 5 bases from J, the junction contained 8 bases not matched to a gene.

The chain links TRBV27 to TRBJ2-7; 10 bases are a match to TRBD1. Germline-derived CDR1 and CDR2 are MNHEY and SMNVEV (reference sequence). There are 14 residues in the CDR3. The ends lost 6 bases at V and 3 bases at J; junction bases unmatched: 5. The CDR3 coding sequence is TGTGCCAGCAGGACAGGGGGCTTCGGCTACGAGCAGTACTTC. Amino acid sequence: CASRTGGFGYEQYF.

For this clone: At one of its ends the junction is not consistent with the germline gene, which may arise from a read error. V usage is TRBV7-3 and J usage is TRBJ2-7; D remains ambiguous. Germline CDR1 and CDR2: SGHTA and FQGTGA. The CDR3 is 14 residues long. The CDR3 is CATSPSRTPFEQYF. The CDR3 DNA is TGTGCCACCAGCCCATCCCGGACCCCGTTCGAGCAGTACTTC.

The chain couples TRBV4-3 to TRBJ2-2; 7 bases map to TRBD2. The V and J ends lost 0 bases and 5 bases, in that order; junction bases with no gene match: 3. Germline loops: CDR1 LGHNA, CDR2 YSLEER. The CDR3 spans 15 residues. CDR3 region: CASSQDRAGTGELFF. In nucleotides, the CDR3 is TGCGCCAGCAGCCAAGACCGAGCGGGGACCGGGGAGCTGTTTTTT.

Comment on this clone: Other DNA sequences within the sample encode an identical CDR3. The rearrangement uses TRBV7-9 and TRBJ1-1; 7 bases map to TRBD1. CDR3 length equals 12 residues. Trimming took 5 bases from V and 4 from J; bases not matched to a gene: 1. CDR1 and CDR2 from the germline V gene are SEHNR and FQNEAQ (reference sequence). CDR3 residues: CASSPGGTEAFF. The DNA for the CDR3 is TGTGCCAGCAGCCCAGGGGGCACTGAAGCTTTCTTT.

The V gene is TRBV11-3, the J gene TRBJ2-1; 7 nucleotides line up with TRBD2. CDR1 is SGHNT, CDR2 YENEEA, per germline. This CDR3 contains 13 residues. V was pared by 4 bases and J by 6 bases, with 3 bases of the junction left unmatched. Here the CDR3 DNA reads TGTGCCAGCAGCTGGGGCGGGAGCAATGAGCAGTTCTTC. Translating gives CASSWGGSNEQFF.

The V gene is TRBV27, the J gene TRBJ2-7; a possible D gene is TRBD1 (5 bases). The CDR3 is made up of 13 amino acids. Trimming took 3 bases from V and 3 from J, leaving 9 bases between them. The V gene's germline CDR1 is MNHEY and CDR2 SMNVEV (reference sequence). CDR3 nucleotides: TGTGCCAGCAGTTTCGGCAGGGACTACGAGCAGTACTTC. Amino acid sequence: CASSFGRDYEQYF.

The chain uses TRBV25-1 and TRBJ2-3; D might be TRBD1 (5 bases). Looked up from germline, CDR1 is MGHDK and CDR2 is SYGVNS. The CDR3 length is 17 residues. V lost 6 bases and J 0 bases, leaving 19 bases between the germline ends. The CDR3 spells CASSTKRGASSTDTQYF. The CDR3 DNA reads TGTGCCAGCAGCACCAAAAGGGGTGCCTCTAGCACAGATACGCAGTATTTT.

This sequence joins TRBV19 and TRBJ2-5; 11 nucleotides line up with TRBD2. V shed 3 bases, J shed 7 bases, and the junction held 13 bases outside the gene matches. This CDR3 has 17 amino acids. Germline CDR1 reads LNHDA; CDR2 reads SQIVND (reference sequence). The CDR3 DNA reads TGTGCCAGTAGTATGAGTAGCGGGGGGGATTCTATAGGGACCCAGTACTTC. Translated: CASSMSSGGDSIGTQYF.

The chain couples TRBV5-6 to TRBJ2-1, with TRBD2 matching 7 bases. The V segment lost 0 bases and the J segment 8 bases; nucleotides outside the gene matches: 11. CDR3 size: 16 residues. The germline CDR1 and CDR2 sequences are SGHDT and YYEEEE. CDR3 region: CASSLVSGHTRDEQFF. Here the CDR3 DNA reads TGTGCCAGCAGCTTGGTTAGCGGGCATACCCGCGATGAGCAGTTCTTC.

In its sample, this clone was seen once. This chain connects TRBV13 to TRBJ2-5; D tentatively reads TRBD1 or TRBD2 (5 bases each). The CDR3 totals 16 residues. Germline V gene data show CDR1 as PRHDT and CDR2 as FYEKMQ (reference sequence). V was cut by 1 base and J by 1 base, with 13 bases left in between. The CDR3 loop reads CASSLVGRGAQETQYF. The CDR3, as DNA: TGTGCCAGCAGCTTAGTTGGAAGAGGGGCCCAAGAGACCCAGTACTTC.

V usage is TRBV21-1 and J usage is TRBJ1-5. TRBV21-1 is a listed pseudogene. CDR3 size: 15 residues. In DNA form, the CDR3 reads TGTGCCAGCAGAACCGACCCAGACCTTAACCAGCCCCAGCATTTT. It is translated as CASRTDPDLNQPQHF.

This clone was counted once. This chain joins TRBV4-3 and TRBJ2-3, with TRBD2 matching 11 bases. V trimming: 3 bases; J trimming: 11 bases; junction bases outside the gene matches: 13. CDR1 and CDR2 (germline): LGHNA, YSLEER. This CDR3 region has 16 residues. Here the CDR3 reads CASSHETSGTDWGQYF. The CDR3 region has the DNA TGCGCCAGCAGCCACGAGACTAGCGGGACGGACTGGGGGCAGTATTTT.

This sequence joins TRBV9 and TRBJ1-1; D gene uncertain. The CDR3 sequence is 16 residues long. Trimming removed 4 bases from V and 6 bases from J, with 22 bases in between. Per the germline V gene, CDR1 is SGDLS and CDR2 is YYNGEE. DNA for the CDR3: TGTGCCAGCAGCACATCCGGCGGCACCCAGTACGCTGAAGCTTTCTTT. Translated: CASSTSGGTQYAEAFF. Together with reference TRBV9 and TRBJ1-1, the CDR3 gives the full variable domain: DSGVTQTPKHLITATGQRVTLRCSPRSGDLSVYWYQQSLDQGLQFLIQYYNGEERAKGNILERFSAQQFPDLHSELNLSSLELGDSALYFCASSTSGGTQYAEAFFGQGTRLTVV.

The chain links TRBV4-2 to TRBJ2-7; TRBD2 matches at 8 bases. The CDR3 has 16 residues. V lost 1 base, J lost 3 bases, and 8 bases stayed unmatched. Germline lookup yields CDR1 LGHNA and CDR2 YNFKEQ. The CDR3 spells CASSQVVVAGLYEQYF. The DNA for the CDR3 is TGTGCCAGCAGCCAAGTGGTAGTAGCGGGACTCTACGAGCAGTACTTC.

The chain combines TRBV7-8 with TRBJ1-2; TRBD1 agrees at 8 bases. The V and J ends lost 5 bases and 3 bases, in that order; junction bases with no gene match: 5. The CDR3 loop spans 14 amino acids. CDR1 is SGHVS and CDR2 is FQNEAQ in the germline V gene. For the CDR3, the DNA is TGTGCCAGCAGCCCGACAGGGGCGGACTATGGCTACACCTTC. This sequence encodes CASSPTGADYGYTF.

This clone was recorded once. The chain recombines TRBV11-2 with TRBJ1-1; D ambiguous. Per germline, CDR1 SGHAT and CDR2 FQNNGV. The CDR3 contains 15 residues. V dropped 1 base and J dropped 4 bases, with 13 bases sitting between them. In DNA, the CDR3 is TGTGCCAGCAGCTTAGTAGACGGGTATGGCACTGAAGCTTTCTTT. This gives the protein CASSLVDGYGTEAFF. The whole variable domain, filled in from reference TRBV11-2 and TRBJ1-1, reads EAGVAQSPRYKIIEKRQSVAFWCNPISGHATLYWYQQILGQGPKLLIQFQNNGVVDDSQLPKDRFSAERLKGVDSTLKIQPAKLEDSAVYLCASSLVDGYGTEAFFGQGTRLTVV.